This T cell receptor (beta chain) was obtained from a study of T cell responses to AZD1222 COVID-19 vaccine. Study details: It was second doses at about 4 or about 12 weeks that were pooled.

General study findings and limits: Unmutated variant regions reportedly attract nearly half of all spike-specific TCRs. Mostly white British, mostly female donors; authors suggested clonal diversity may be underestimated.

The length of the CDR3 is 15 residues. Looked up from germline, CDR1 is SGHRS and CDR2 is YFSETQ. V was clipped by 0 bases and J by 6 bases, with 13 bases between them. Some clones are missing from TCRdb's copy, which holds only in-frame ones; the method was immunoSEQ multiplex PCR. The sample consists of about 140,000 clones, 90% to 95% of them appearing once. A remark on this clone: The antigen is undetermined.

The TCR was taken from an adult in good health. The sequenced sample was peripheral blood, obtained on day 0 of AZD1222 vaccination. The V call is TRBV5-1, the J call TRBJ2-1, with D possibly TRBD2 on 6 matching bases. CDR3 sequence: CASSLELASLNEQFF. DNA for the CDR3: TGCGCCAGCAGCTTGGAGCTAGCGTCACTCAATGAGCAGTTCTTC.